The sequence of this T cell receptor (beta chain) was determined in a study of neoadjuvant anti-PD-1 for oral cavity cancer (dated by TCRdb to the early 2020s). Regarding the research as a whole: Three to four biweekly doses of nivolumab at 3 mg/kg were mostly administered to patients before curative-intent surgical resection. For patients who did not progress, a fourth nivolumab dose was given around day 43, followed by definitive surgical resection on days 50-56. A roughly 34% response rate was observed in the parent correlative cohort, in which about 12 patients were included. Responders were defined as patients with complete response, partial response or stable disease by RECIST 1.1; non-responders were defined as patients with progression.

V has 1 base trimmed and J has 2 bases trimmed; junction bases matching no gene number 1. The germline V gene yields SNHLY for CDR1 and FYNNEI for CDR2. From cysteine to phenylalanine, the CDR3 is 15 amino acids long. Only CDR3 DNA remains: 45 bases, in frame from the first base. The research as a whole found: Only a few patients per response group were included in the TCR analyses, and the authors called for validation in larger cohorts. Within PBMCs, T cell clonality (Gini index) was significantly higher in non-responders than responders after neoadjuvant nivolumab. Higher pretreatment blood TCRbeta clonality and lower post-treatment tumor TCRbeta clonality were correlated with higher pretreatment blood Treg/Th17 ratios.

A note on this clone: Which antigen it targets is not known. No base quality values were provided; no much bigger clone lies one nucleotide off.

The intended sense of this specimen's time point label: before neoadjuvant nivolumab. Patients had been newly diagnosed with stage II-IVA oral cavity squamous cell carcinoma, and no prior systemic or radiation treatment had been given to the patients. The cohort consisted of patients with HPV-negative, locally advanced oral cavity squamous cell carcinoma. Peripheral blood mononuclear cells were analyzed directly and were not maintained or expanded in culture. The samples were obtained from a longitudinal correlative study of a single-arm phase II trial testing neoadjuvant nivolumab in oral cavity squamous cell carcinoma. Subject-matched pre- and post-treatment PBMCs and tumors from three responders and three non-responders were subjected to genomic DNA-based TCRbeta sequencing. Peripheral blood mononuclear cells were drawn once before nivolumab treatment and a second time after treatment, when surgery took place. The Maxwell RSC DNA from Cells kit was used to extract genomic DNA from PBMCs.

For deep sequencing of PBMC libraries, mostly around 520 ng of input genomic DNA was used, and six replicates were run per sample. The immunoSEQ hsTCRbeta kit was used to prepare TCRbeta libraries, following the manufacturer's instructions. The finished libraries were brought together in one pool at about 2.8 nM, which was then read using an Illumina NovaSeq 6000 S4 flow cell. As for how the authors treated the data: The immunoSEQ Analyzer was used for raw data preprocessing and quality control. The analysis was limited to productive rearrangements, and each clonotype was defined by a unique CDR3 amino acid sequence. Using the R package tcR, the researchers computed the Gini-Simpson index as their estimate of repertoire clonality. Student's t test was used to compare Gini indices, and Pearson correlation was used to assess associations with tumor size change. TCRdb holds this immuneACCESS table with in-frame rearrangements only. Some clones are missing; in checked studies, unresolved V genes explain under half, and the rest has no known cause. V and J calls and clone size are those listed in that table; D and trimming were worked out from the DNA. The sample contains tens of thousands of clones, around 83% of them found a single time. Of the sample, roughly 3.4% is held by the ten largest clones.

The sequence is built from TRBV2 and TRBJ2-3; the junction holds 9 bases that match TRBD1. The sequenced sample was PBMCs, obtained before nivolumab (anti-PD-1) treatment. This TCR came from a person between 40 and 79 years old with oral cavity squamous cell carcinoma. The CDR3: CASSEGDRATDTQYF. The DNA sequence follows: TGTGCCAGCAGTGAAGGGGACAGGGCCACAGATACGCAGTATTTT.